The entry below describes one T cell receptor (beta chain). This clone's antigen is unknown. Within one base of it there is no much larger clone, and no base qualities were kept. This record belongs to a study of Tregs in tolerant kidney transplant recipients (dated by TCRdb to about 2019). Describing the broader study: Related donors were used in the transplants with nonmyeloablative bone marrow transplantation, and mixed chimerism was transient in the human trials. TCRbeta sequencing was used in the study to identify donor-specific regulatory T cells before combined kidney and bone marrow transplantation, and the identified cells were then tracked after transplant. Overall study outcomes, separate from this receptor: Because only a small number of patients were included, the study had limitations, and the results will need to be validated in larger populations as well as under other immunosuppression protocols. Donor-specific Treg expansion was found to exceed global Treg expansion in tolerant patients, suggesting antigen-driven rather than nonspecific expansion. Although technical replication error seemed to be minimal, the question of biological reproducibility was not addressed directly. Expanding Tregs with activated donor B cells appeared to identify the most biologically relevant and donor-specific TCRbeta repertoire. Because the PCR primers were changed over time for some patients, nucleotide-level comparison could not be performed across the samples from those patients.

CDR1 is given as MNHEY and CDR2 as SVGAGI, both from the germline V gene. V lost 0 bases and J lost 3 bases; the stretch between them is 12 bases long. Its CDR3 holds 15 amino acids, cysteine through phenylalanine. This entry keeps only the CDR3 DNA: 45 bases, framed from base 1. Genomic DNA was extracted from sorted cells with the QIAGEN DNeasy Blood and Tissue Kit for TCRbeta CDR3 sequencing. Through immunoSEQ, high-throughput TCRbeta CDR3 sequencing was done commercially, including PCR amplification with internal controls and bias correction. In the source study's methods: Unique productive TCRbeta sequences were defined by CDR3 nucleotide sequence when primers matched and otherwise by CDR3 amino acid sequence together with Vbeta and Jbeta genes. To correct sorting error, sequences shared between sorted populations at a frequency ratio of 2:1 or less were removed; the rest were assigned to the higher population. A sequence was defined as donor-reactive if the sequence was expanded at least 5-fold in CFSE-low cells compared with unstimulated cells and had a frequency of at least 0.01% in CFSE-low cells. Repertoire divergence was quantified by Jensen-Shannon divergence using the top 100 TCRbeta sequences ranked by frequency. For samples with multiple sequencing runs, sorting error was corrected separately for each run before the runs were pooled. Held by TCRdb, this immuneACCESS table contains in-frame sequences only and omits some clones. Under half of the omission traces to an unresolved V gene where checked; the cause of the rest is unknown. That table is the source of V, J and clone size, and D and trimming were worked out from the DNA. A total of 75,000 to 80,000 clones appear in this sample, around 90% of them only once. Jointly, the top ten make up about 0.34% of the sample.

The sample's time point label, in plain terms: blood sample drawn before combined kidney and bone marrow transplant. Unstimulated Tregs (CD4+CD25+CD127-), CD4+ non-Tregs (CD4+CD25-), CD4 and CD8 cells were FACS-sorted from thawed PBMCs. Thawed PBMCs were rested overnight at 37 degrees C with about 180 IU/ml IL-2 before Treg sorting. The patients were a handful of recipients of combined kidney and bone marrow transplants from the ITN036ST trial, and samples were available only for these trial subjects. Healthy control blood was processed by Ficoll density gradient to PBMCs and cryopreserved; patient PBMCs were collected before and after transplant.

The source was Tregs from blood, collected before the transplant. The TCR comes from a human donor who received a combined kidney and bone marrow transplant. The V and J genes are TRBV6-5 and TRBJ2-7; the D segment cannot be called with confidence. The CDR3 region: CASSYSRQLNYEQYF. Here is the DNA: TGTGCCAGCAGTTACTCGCGTCAGTTAAACTACGAGCAGTACTTC.